This T cell receptor (beta chain) stems from a study of blood T cell repertoires in COVID-19. Overall study context: Acute-phase and convalescent COVID-19 samples originated in the United States, Italy and Spain. T cells, B-cell-depleted T cells, or PBMCs supplied cDNA or gDNA.

CDR1 is SGHAT, CDR2 FQNNGV, per germline. V lost 5 bases and J lost 3; bases outside the gene matches: 4. The CDR3 covers 13 residues. As handled by the study authors: Cell counts per sample came from amplifying reference gene primers. Assay used: immunoSEQ multiplex PCR; TCRdb lists only in-frame clones, some missing. The V and J calls and clone size were taken over from that table, and D and trimming were inferred from the DNA. The table records approximately 170,000 clones, about 85% of them present only once. This rearrangement joins TRBV11-2 to TRBJ2-7, with 7 bases fitting TRBD1. The specimen was peripheral blood. The sequence derives from a man between 70 and 80 years old who had recovered from COVID-19. For the CDR3, the DNA is TGTGCCAGCAGCCCGGACAGGCGCTACGAGCAGTACTTC. This gives the protein CASSPDRRYEQYF.